Each of the 9 T cell receptor beta chains below was sequenced from the same sample in a study of blood T cell repertoires in COVID-19. Repertoires were generated with immunoSEQ multiplex PCR, while TCRdb's copy carries only in-frame clones and drops some. The repertoire consists of more than 200,000 clones, with around four fifths occurring once and the leading ten covering around 2.6%. The sequencing input was peripheral blood. The receptor source for this set is a woman in her 70s with active or convalescent COVID-19.

This chain connects TRBV19 to TRBJ2-5; 9 bases map to TRBD1. Germline CDR1 is LNHDA and CDR2 is SQIVND (reference sequence). The V and J ends lost 3 bases and 7 bases, in that order; junction bases with no gene match: 6. The CDR3 covers 14 residues. CDR3 residues: CASSMGQGTGTQYF. CDR3 DNA: TGTGCCAGTAGTATGGGACAGGGAACGGGGACCCAGTACTTC.

The chain employs TRBV7-9 and TRBJ2-5; TRBD1 aligns across 7 bases. CDR3 length equals 14 residues. Germline loops: CDR1 SEHNR, CDR2 FQNEAQ (reference sequence). V was clipped by 7 bases and J by 3 bases; unmatched bases: 8. This CDR3 is CASISGTAKETQYF. In nucleotides, the CDR3 is TGTGCCAGCATCTCCGGGACAGCAAAAGAGACCCAGTACTTC.

This clone was recorded a few times. This chain joins TRBV4-1 and TRBJ2-7, with a weak D call TRBD1 (5 bases). The CDR3 is made up of 13 amino acids. CDR1 and CDR2 (germline): MGHRA, YSYEKL. The germline V and J ends were trimmed by 0 bases and 9 bases, with 12 bases remaining between them. The CDR3 region is CASSQDHGARQYF. The CDR3 nucleotides read TGCGCCAGCAGCCAAGATCATGGGGCGAGGCAGTACTTC.

This clone was detected only once. The chain combines TRBV6-2 or TRBV6-3 with TRBJ1-2, with a weak D call TRBD1 (5 bases). The CDR3 has 13 residues. Germline V gene sequence: CDR1 MNHEY, CDR2 SVGEGT. The V gene lost 2 bases and the J gene lost 8 bases, with 12 bases spanning the gap. Here the CDR3 reads CASSYNRGGGYTF. The CDR3 DNA is TGTGCCAGCAGTTACAATAGGGGTGGAGGCTACACCTTC.

This rearrangement joins TRBV9 to TRBJ1-5; no reliable D call. Germline V lookup: CDR1 SGDLS, CDR2 YYNGEE. The CDR3 sequence is 13 residues long. V was cut by 0 bases and J by 6 bases, with 7 bases left in between. CDR3 DNA: TGTGCCAGCAGCGTAGCCCCAGGTCAGCCCCAGCATTTT. Translation gives CASSVAPGQPQHF.

The genes are TRBV7-6 and TRBJ1-2, with 9 bases fitting TRBD1. CDR3 length: 16 residues. The V gene's germline CDR1 is SGHVS and CDR2 FNYEAQ. Unmatched junction bases numbered 10, after V lost 2 bases and J lost 6 bases. CDR3 in amino acids: CASSLTQRTGADGYTF. The CDR3 nucleotides are TGTGCCAGCAGCTTAACGCAGAGGACAGGGGCGGATGGCTACACCTTC. Full variable domain (outside the CDR3, taken from reference TRBV7-6 and TRBJ1-2): GAGVSQSPRYKVTKRGQDVALRCDPISGHVSLYWYRQALGQGPEFLTYFNYEAQQDKSGLPNDRFSAERPEGSISTLTIQRTEQRDSAMYRCASSLTQRTGADGYTFGSGTRLTVV.

V usage is TRBV5-4 and J usage is TRBJ2-3; 8 nucleotides line up with TRBD2. Germline V gene data show CDR1 as SGHNT and CDR2 as YYREEE (reference sequence). Trimming took 2 bases from V and 3 from J; bases not matched to a gene: 8. This CDR3 has 16 amino acids. The CDR3 region is CASSLGPGGPTDTQYF. Written as DNA, the CDR3 is TGTGCCAGCAGCTTAGGGCCGGGGGGGCCTACAGATACGCAGTATTTT.

This chain links TRBV28 with TRBJ2-7; possible D gene TRBD1, 6 bases. V lost 3 bases, J lost 1 base, and 16 bases lay in between. The CDR3 loop spans 16 amino acids. The germline V gene encodes CDR1 MDHEN and CDR2 SYDVKM. CDR3 DNA sequence: TGTGCCAGCAGTTTTGGTGGGGACATCTTTTCCTACGAGCAGTACTTC. It yields the protein CASSFGGDIFSYEQYF.

This clone has just one count. The CDR3 sequence is CASSINAGTGGNYGYTF. The DNA of the CDR3 is TGTGCCAGTAGTATTAACGCCGGGACAGGGGGGAACTATGGCTACACCTTC. The chain has TRBV19 and TRBJ1-2; TRBD1 matches at 11 bases. Germline CDR1 and CDR2: LNHDA and SQIVND (reference sequence). This CDR3 contains 17 residues. V lost 3 bases to trimming and J lost 2 bases; unmatched junction nucleotides: 8.